The clone carrying this T cell receptor (beta chain) was observed a handful of times. Its specificity is unknown. With 60 Vbeta and 13 Jbeta primers, the PCR was carried out. Repertoires were generated with immunoSEQ multiplex PCR, while TCRdb's copy carries only in-frame clones and drops some. The data hold roughly 180,000 clones, with about three quarters observed a single time. The V segment lost 5 bases and the J segment 7 bases; nucleotides outside the gene matches: 12. CDR1 SGHTA and CDR2 FQGNSA come from the germline V gene. The CDR3 extends over 16 amino acids. These data are taken from a study of cytomegalovirus exposure and HLA in healthy donors. Study-level results: A missense variant in DCLRE1C was later tied to TCR beta V- and J-gene trimming. In all likelihood, a cluster of highly shared sequence variants was a sequencing artifact.

The chain couples TRBV7-2 to TRBJ2-1, with 9 nucleotides matching TRBD2. The TCR was taken from a female donor in good health and CMV-seronegative. The sequenced sample consisted of PBMCs. DNA of the CDR3: TGTGCCAGCAGCCAAGACGCGGGGGGGGCCACTAATGAGCAGTTCTTC. The encoded protein is CASSQDAGGATNEQFF.